A single sample gave rise to the 5 T cell receptor beta chains below, sequenced in a study of T cells after yellow fever vaccination. TCRdb redid the calling of the 5' RACE reads with MiXCR, one entry per CDR3 protein. Altogether 300,000 to 400,000 distinct CDR3 sequences are present, about 10% being singletons, with the ten largest covering less than 3.5%. Sequencing used CD4+ T cells sorted from PBMCs, obtained 45 days after the yellow fever booster vaccination. These receptors all come from a man aged 18 to 30 who received the YFV17D yellow fever vaccine.

The chain has TRBV7-8 and TRBJ1-4, with a tentative D call TRBD1 (5 bases). Trimming shortened V by 3 bases and J by 3 bases, and 14 bases separated the two germline ends. CDR1 and CDR2 from the germline V gene are SGHVS and FQNEAQ. The CDR3 spans 16 residues. The CDR3 loop reads CASSFNWGGANEKLFF. The CDR3 region has the DNA TGTGCCAGCAGCTTTAATTGGGGGGGTGCTAATGAAAAACTGTTTTTT.

This clonotype has more than one count but fewer than ten. The CDR3 spells CSAQGNTEAFF. The DNA for the CDR3 is TGCAGTGCTCAGGGAAACACTGAAGCTTTCTTT. The chain links TRBV20-1 to TRBJ1-1, with a possible D match to TRBD1 (5 bases). Germline CDR1 DFQATT, CDR2 SNEGSKA (reference sequence). This CDR3 contains 11 residues. Between the trimmed V and J ends, which lost 5 bases and 2 bases, there was a span of 6 bases.

The V and J genes are TRBV11-3 and TRBJ1-5; the match to TRBD1 covers 10 bases. V lost 5 bases and J lost 6; bases outside the gene matches: 4. Germline CDR1 reads SGHNT; CDR2 reads YENEEA. The CDR3 covers 14 residues. The CDR3 here is CASSRQGASQPQHF. The CDR3 nucleotides are TGTGCCAGCAGCCGACAGGGGGCGAGTCAGCCCCAGCATTTT. Drawing the rest from reference TRBV11-3 and TRBJ1-5, the complete variable domain is EAGVVQSPRYKIIEKKQPVAFWCNPISGHNTLYWYLQNLGQGPELLIRYENEEAVDDSQLPKDRFSAERLKGVDSTLKIQPAELGDSAVYLCASSRQGASQPQHFGDGTRLSIL.

V and J are TRBV4-2 and TRBJ2-2; D uncertain. Trimming took off 3 bases at V and 5 bases at J, with 13 bases between the two ends. CDR3 length: 15 residues. Germline V gives CDR1 LGHNA, CDR2 YNFKEQ. CDR3 sequence (DNA): TGTGCCAGCAGCCAGGACCCTTCTGGTACCGGGGAGCTGTTTTTT. Translated, it gives CASSQDPSGTGELFF.

This clonotype was detected only a few times. V gene TRBV5-6 combines with J gene TRBJ2-3; 8 nucleotides line up with TRBD2. This CDR3 has 15 amino acids. CDR1 and CDR2 from the germline V gene are SGHDT and YYEEEE. V lost 6 bases to trimming and J lost 2 bases; unmatched junction nucleotides: 8. CDR3: CASTKTSDFTDTQYF. CDR3 nucleotide sequence: TGTGCCAGCACCAAGACTAGCGACTTCACAGATACGCAGTATTTT.